The following is a TCR beta chain sequence with its context. The sample comes from a study of blood T cell repertoires in COVID-19. Study as a whole: Specimens from acute and convalescent COVID-19 originated in the United States, Italy and Spain. T cells, B-cell-depleted T cells, or PBMCs supplied cDNA or gDNA.

The CDR3 loop spans 14 amino acids. V lost 0 bases, J lost 3 bases, and 9 bases lay in between. CDR1 is SGHRS and CDR2 is YFSETQ in the germline V gene. As handled by the study authors: Reference gene primer amplification in the assay estimated nucleated cell counts. The repertoire was sequenced with immunoSEQ multiplex PCR; TCRdb's copy has only in-frame clones and lacks some. Clone size and V and J calls were adopted from that table, with D and trimming inferred from the DNA. This sample carries about 360,000 clones, 88% of them seen once, and the ten largest clones take roughly 2%. The chain recombines TRBV5-1 with TRBJ1-1; tentative D call: TRBD1 (5 bases). The receptor's source is a woman between 40 and 55 years old with acute COVID-19. Sequencing input: PBMCs or T cells enriched from blood (not recorded which). The CDR3 here is CASSLDPGDTEAFF. CDR3 nucleotide sequence: TGCGCCAGCAGCTTGGACCCGGGGGACACTGAAGCTTTCTTT. Using reference TRBV5-1 and TRBJ1-1 for the parts outside the CDR3, the full variable domain is KAGVTQTPRYLIKTRGQQVTLSCSPISGHRSVSWYQQTPGQGLQFLFEYFSETQRNKGNFPGRFSGRQFSNSRSEMNVSTLELGDSALYLCASSLDPGDTEAFFGQGTRLTVV.